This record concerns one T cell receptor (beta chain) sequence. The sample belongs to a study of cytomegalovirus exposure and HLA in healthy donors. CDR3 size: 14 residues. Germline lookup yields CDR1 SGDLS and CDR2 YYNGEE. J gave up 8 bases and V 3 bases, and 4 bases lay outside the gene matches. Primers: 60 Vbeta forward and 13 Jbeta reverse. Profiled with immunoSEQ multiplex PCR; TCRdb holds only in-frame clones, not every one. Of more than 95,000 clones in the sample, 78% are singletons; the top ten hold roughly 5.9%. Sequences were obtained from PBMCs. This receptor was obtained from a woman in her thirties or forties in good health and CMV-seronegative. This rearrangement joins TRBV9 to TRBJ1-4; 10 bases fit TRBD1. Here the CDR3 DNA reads TGTGCCAGCAGCGCCGGGACAGGGGAAGAAAAACTGTTTTTT. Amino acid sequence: CASSAGTGEEKLFF.